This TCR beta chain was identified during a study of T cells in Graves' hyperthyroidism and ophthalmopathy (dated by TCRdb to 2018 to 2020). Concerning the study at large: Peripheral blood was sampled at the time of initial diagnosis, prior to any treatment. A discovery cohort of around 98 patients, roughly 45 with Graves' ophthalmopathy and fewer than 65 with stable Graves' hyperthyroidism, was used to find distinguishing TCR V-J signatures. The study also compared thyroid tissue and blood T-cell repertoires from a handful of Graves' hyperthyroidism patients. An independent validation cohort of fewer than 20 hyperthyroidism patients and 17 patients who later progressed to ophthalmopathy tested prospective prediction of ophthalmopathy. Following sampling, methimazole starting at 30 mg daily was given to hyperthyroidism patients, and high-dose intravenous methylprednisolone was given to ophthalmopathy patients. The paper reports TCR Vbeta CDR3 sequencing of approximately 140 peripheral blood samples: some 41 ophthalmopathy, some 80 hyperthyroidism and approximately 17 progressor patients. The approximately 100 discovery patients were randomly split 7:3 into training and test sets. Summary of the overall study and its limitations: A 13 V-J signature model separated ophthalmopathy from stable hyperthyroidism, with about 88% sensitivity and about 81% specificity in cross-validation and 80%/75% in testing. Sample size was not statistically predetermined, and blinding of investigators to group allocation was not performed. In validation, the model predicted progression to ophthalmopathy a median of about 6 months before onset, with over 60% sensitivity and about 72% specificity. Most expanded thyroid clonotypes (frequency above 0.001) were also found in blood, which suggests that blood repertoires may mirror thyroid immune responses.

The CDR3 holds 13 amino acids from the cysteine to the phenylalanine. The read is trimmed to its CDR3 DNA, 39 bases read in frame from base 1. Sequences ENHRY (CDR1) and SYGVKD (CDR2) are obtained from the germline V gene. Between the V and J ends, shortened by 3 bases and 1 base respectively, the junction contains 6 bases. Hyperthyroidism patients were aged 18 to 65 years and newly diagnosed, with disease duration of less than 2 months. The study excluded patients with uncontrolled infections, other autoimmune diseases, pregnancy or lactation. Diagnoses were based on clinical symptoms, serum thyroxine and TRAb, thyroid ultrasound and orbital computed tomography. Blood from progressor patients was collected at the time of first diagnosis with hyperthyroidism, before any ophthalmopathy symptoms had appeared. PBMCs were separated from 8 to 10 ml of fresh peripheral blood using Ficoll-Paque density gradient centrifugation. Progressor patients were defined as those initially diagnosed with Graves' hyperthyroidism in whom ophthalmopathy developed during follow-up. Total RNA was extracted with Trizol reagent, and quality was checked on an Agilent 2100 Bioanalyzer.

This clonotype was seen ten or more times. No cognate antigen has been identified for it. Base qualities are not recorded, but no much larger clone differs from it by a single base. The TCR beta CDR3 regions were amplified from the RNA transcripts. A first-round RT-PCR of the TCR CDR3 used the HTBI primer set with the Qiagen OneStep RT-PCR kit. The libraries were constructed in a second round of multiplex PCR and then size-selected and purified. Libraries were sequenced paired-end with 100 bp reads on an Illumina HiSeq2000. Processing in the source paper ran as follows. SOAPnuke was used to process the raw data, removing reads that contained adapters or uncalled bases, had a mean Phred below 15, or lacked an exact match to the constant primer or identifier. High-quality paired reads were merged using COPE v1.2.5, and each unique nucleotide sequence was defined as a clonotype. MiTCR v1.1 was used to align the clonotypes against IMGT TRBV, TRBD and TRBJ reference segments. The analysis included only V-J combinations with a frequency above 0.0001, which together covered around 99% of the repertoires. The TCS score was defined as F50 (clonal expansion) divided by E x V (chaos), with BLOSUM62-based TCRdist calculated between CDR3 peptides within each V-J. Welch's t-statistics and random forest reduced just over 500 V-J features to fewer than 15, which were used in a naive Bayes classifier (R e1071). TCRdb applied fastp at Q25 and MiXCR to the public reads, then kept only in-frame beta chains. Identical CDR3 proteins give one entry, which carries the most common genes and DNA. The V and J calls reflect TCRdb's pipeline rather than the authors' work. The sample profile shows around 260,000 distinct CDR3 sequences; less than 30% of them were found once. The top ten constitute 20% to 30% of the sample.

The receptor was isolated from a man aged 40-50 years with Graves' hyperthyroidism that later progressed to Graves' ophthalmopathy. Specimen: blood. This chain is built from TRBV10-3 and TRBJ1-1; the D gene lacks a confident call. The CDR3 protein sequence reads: CAISDKRNTEAFF. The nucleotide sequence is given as TGTGCCATCAGTGATAAGAGGAACACTGAAGCTTTCTTT.